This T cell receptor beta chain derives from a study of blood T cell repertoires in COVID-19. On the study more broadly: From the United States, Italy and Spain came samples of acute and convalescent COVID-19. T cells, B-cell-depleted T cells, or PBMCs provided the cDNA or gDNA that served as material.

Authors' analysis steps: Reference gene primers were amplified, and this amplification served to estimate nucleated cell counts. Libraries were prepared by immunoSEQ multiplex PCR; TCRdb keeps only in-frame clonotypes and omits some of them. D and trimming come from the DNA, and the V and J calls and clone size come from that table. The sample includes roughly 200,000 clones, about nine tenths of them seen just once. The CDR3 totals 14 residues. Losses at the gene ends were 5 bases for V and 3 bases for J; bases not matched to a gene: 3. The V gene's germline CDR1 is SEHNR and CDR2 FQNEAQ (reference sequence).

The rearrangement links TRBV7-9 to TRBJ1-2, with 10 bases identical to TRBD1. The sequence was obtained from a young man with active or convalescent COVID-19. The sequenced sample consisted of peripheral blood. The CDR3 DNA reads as TGTGCCAGCAGCGCCGGGACAGGGGACTATGGCTACACCTTC. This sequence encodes CASSAGTGDYGYTF.